This T cell receptor (beta chain) was captured in a study of CD8+ T cells in alopecia areata. Study-wide context: Tofacitinib was taken orally by treated patients, and the dose was 5 to 10 mg twice daily.

Germline lookup yields CDR1 MGHDK and CDR2 SYGVNS. This CDR3 has 14 amino acids. J gave up 4 bases and V 6 bases, and 8 bases lay outside the gene matches. A note on this clone: No antigen is known for it.

Extraction and reverse transcription of RNA yielded cDNA as the sequencing template. Generated by immunoSEQ multiplex PCR, the TCRdb table keeps only in-frame clones and is missing some. The sample lists 150,000 or so clones; over 45% were seen once. Study conclusions and caveats: Sequencing of scalp samples also includes resident alphabeta T cells from normal skin. Clarity of TCR sharing across patients fell short of that in mice, possibly HLA-related. Clonality exceeded that of normal scalp in lesional scalp, most notably in alopecia totalis/universalis.

The TCR comes from a human donor with alopecia areata. The gene calls are TRBV25-1 and TRBJ1-2; 7 bases fit TRBD1. Sequenced sample: CD4+ T cells sorted from blood. CDR3 region: CASRATGESYGYTF. CDR3 coding DNA: TGTGCCAGCAGAGCAACAGGGGAAAGCTATGGCTACACCTTC.